The clone carrying this TCR beta chain has ten or more counts. The CDR3 runs 8 residues. V was trimmed by 6 bases and J by 15 bases, leaving 9 bases between them. Germline V gives CDR1 SQVTM, CDR2 ANQGSEA. This specimen comes from a study of blood T cells in healthy people across ages. The authors ran a second PCR of about 6 to 11 cycles using a sample-barcoded 5' primer and a J-beta primer mix. TCRdb used MiXCR to reprocess the 5' RACE reads, holding one entry per CDR3 protein. The sample holds about 1 million distinct CDR3 sequences, roughly 45% seen once. Russia was home to the donors, healthy Caucasian individuals aged 6 to 90.

The receptor's source is a woman aged 55-69 years in good health. This sequence joins TRBV29-1 and TRBJ2-1, with TRBD1 as a possible D gene (7 bases). The sequenced sample was blood. In nucleotides, the CDR3 is TGCAGCGTCCAGGGGGGGTTCTTC. This codes for CSVQGGFF.